This T cell receptor (beta chain) was identified during a study of CD8+CD57+ T cells in acquired aplastic anemia. Study-wide findings and caveats: The CD8+ Simpson's diversity of patients and controls was not significantly different.

Trimming cost V 0 bases and J 1 base; bases outside gene matches: 6. CDR1 and CDR2 from the germline V gene are SGDLS and YYNGEE. The CDR3 loop spans 16 amino acids. A few counts support this clonotype. Its antigen is undetermined. Both TCR beta VDJ combination and CDR3 sequence profiling were carried out. Genomic DNA was the template for this profiling. TCRdb re-derived calls from the reads in MiXCR, one entry per CDR3 protein. The data show around 430,000 distinct CDR3 sequences, around 33% seen once. Patients sequenced had flow cytometry evidence of CD8+CD57+ cell expansion. Severe acquired aplastic anemia was present in all patients. No therapy was given to patients before blood sampling.

The specimen sequenced was sorted CD4+, CD8+, or CD8+CD57+ T cells (not recorded which) from PBMCs. The source is a human donor with aplastic anemia. The chain combines TRBV9 with TRBJ2-7; 8 bases are shared with TRBD1. CDR3 residues: CASSVGQGALSYEQYF. In nucleotides, the CDR3 is TGTGCCAGCAGCGTAGGCCAGGGGGCATTATCCTACGAGCAGTACTTC.